A selection of T cell receptor beta chains follows, all from one sample in a study of blood T cell repertoires in COVID-19. Produced via immunoSEQ multiplex PCR; TCRdb's table is partial and in-frame only. The sample yields 55,000 to 75,000 clones, over 70% seen once. Sequenced sample: peripheral blood. The receptor source for this set is a human donor in a cohort sampled during active COVID-19. CDR3s include the opening cysteine and the closing phenylalanine or tryptophan. The D gene is left open where the match is weak. Expanded clones are given a class, and other clones once, few, many or no size at all.

v_gene: TRBV30; j_gene: TRBJ2-3; abundance: -; d_gene: TRBD2; CDR3nt: TGTGCCTGGAGTGTAGACGTGAGCGGGGGGACAGATACGCAGTATTTT; CDR3aa: CAWSVDVSGGTDTQYF
v_gene: TRBV5-4; j_gene: TRBJ1-2; abundance: -; d_gene: TRBD1; CDR3nt: TGTGCCAGCAGCTCGGACAGGGCGAGTGGCTACACCTTC; CDR3aa: CASSSDRASGYTF
v_gene: TRBV9; j_gene: TRBJ2-5; abundance: -; d_gene: -; CDR3nt: TGTGCCAGCAGCGGGGATTGGGGCTCCTCGTGGGAGACCCAGTACTTC; CDR3aa: CASSGDWGSSWETQYF
v_gene: TRBV7-2; j_gene: TRBJ2-3; abundance: -; d_gene: -; CDR3nt: TGTGCCAGCAGCTTAGAACAGGGGAGGTCAAGCACGCAGTATTTT; CDR3aa: CASSLEQGRSSTQYF
v_gene: TRBV9; j_gene: TRBJ1-4; abundance: -; d_gene: TRBD1; CDR3nt: TGTGCCAGCAGCGGACGAGGGGGCCGTAATGAAAAACTGTTTTTT; CDR3aa: CASSGRGGRNEKLFF
v_gene: TRBV7-9; j_gene: TRBJ1-2; abundance: -; d_gene: -; CDR3nt: TGTGCCAGCAGCTTGCAGGGAAATGGCTACACCTTC; CDR3aa: CASSLQGNGYTF
v_gene: TRBV7-8; j_gene: TRBJ1-5; abundance: -; d_gene: -; CDR3nt: TGTGCCAGCAGCCTCCTGAACGCCGGTCAGGGCAATCAGCCCCAGCATTTT; CDR3aa: CASSLLNAGQGNQPQHF
v_gene: TRBV30; j_gene: TRBJ2-2; abundance: -; d_gene: TRBD2; CDR3nt: TGTGCCTGGAGCACTAGCGGAGCGAACACCGGGGAGCTGTTTTTT; CDR3aa: CAWSTSGANTGELFF
v_gene: TRBV7-2; j_gene: TRBJ2-4; abundance: -; d_gene: TRBD2; CDR3nt: TGTGCCAGCAGCTTAAGTAAGAGCGGGGGGGCCCAAAACATTCAGTACTTC; CDR3aa: CASSLSKSGGAQNIQYF
v_gene: TRBV30; j_gene: TRBJ2-2; abundance: -; d_gene: TRBD1; CDR3nt: TGTGCCTGGAGTGTACAGGGGGACATCACCGGGGAGCTGTTTTTT; CDR3aa: CAWSVQGDITGELFF
v_gene: TRBV19; j_gene: TRBJ1-1; abundance: -; d_gene: -; CDR3nt: TGTGCCAGTAGCCGGGACATTCACTCCACTGAAGCTTTCTTT; CDR3aa: CASSRDIHSTEAFF
v_gene: TRBV28; j_gene: TRBJ1-6; abundance: -; d_gene: -; CDR3nt: TGTGCCAGCAGTTTGTCGGCAGGAGGATTCTTTAATTCACCCCTCCACTTT; CDR3aa: CASSLSAGGFFNSPLHF
v_gene: TRBV6-6; j_gene: TRBJ2-1; abundance: once; d_gene: -; CDR3nt: TGTGCCAGCAGTCAACAGGGCAATGAGCAGTTCTTC; CDR3aa: CASSQQGNEQFF
v_gene: TRBV5-4; j_gene: TRBJ1-1; abundance: few; d_gene: TRBD1; CDR3nt: TGTGCCAGCAGCACGACAGGGAGAGGCACTGAAGCTTTCTTT; CDR3aa: CASSTTGRGTEAFF
v_gene: TRBV19; j_gene: TRBJ2-6; abundance: -; d_gene: -; CDR3nt: TGTGCCAGTAGTATCGGTGGGCCTGGGGCCAACGTCCTGACTTTC; CDR3aa: CASSIGGPGANVLTF
v_gene: TRBV7-6; j_gene: TRBJ2-2; abundance: -; d_gene: -; CDR3nt: TGTGCCAGCAGCCCTACAGGGATAACCGGGGAGCTGTTTTTT; CDR3aa: CASSPTGITGELFF
v_gene: TRBV5-1; j_gene: TRBJ2-5; abundance: few; d_gene: TRBD2; CDR3nt: TGCGCCAGCAGCTTGTCACCGGGAGGGTTTGAGACCCAGTACTTC; CDR3aa: CASSLSPGGFETQYF
v_gene: TRBV6-5; j_gene: TRBJ1-1; abundance: -; d_gene: -; CDR3nt: TGTGCCAGCACTCGGGGGGCGTTGAACACTGAAGCTTTCTTT; CDR3aa: CASTRGALNTEAFF
v_gene: TRBV5-1; j_gene: TRBJ2-7; abundance: -; d_gene: -; CDR3nt: TGCGCCAGCAGCTCCGGGTCTACTGGCTACGAGCAGTACTTC; CDR3aa: CASSSGSTGYEQYF
v_gene: TRBV25-1; j_gene: TRBJ2-3; abundance: -; d_gene: TRBD1; CDR3nt: TGTGCCAGCAAGGGGGACAGTACAGACACAGATACGCAGTATTTT; CDR3aa: CASKGDSTDTDTQYF
v_gene: TRBV19; j_gene: TRBJ1-5; abundance: few; d_gene: -; CDR3nt: TGTGCCAGTAGTGCCACGGGGGGTAGTCAGCCCCAGCATTTT; CDR3aa: CASSATGGSQPQHF
v_gene: TRBV6-5; j_gene: TRBJ1-2; abundance: -; d_gene: TRBD1; CDR3nt: TGTGCCAGCAGTCACAGGGGCCCTAGCTCCTATGGCTACACCTTC; CDR3aa: CASSHRGPSSYGYTF
v_gene: TRBV2; j_gene: TRBJ2-1; abundance: -; d_gene: TRBD2; CDR3nt: TGTGCCAGCAGTCCACTAGCGGGAAATGACAATGAGCAGTTCTTC; CDR3aa: CASSPLAGNDNEQFF
v_gene: TRBV7-6; j_gene: TRBJ2-1; abundance: -; d_gene: -; CDR3nt: TGTGCCAGCAGCTCAACAGGGACATCCTACAATGAGCAGTTCTTC; CDR3aa: CASSSTGTSYNEQFF
v_gene: TRBV5-1; j_gene: TRBJ2-2; abundance: -; d_gene: TRBD1; CDR3nt: TGCGCCAGCAGCTTTCAGGGGGTCGCCGGGGAGCTGTTTTTT; CDR3aa: CASSFQGVAGELFF
v_gene: TRBV5-1; j_gene: TRBJ2-5; abundance: once; d_gene: TRBD2; CDR3nt: TGCGCCAGCAGCCGCGGGACTAGCGGGAGTCAAGAGACCCAGTACTTC; CDR3aa: CASSRGTSGSQETQYF
v_gene: TRBV7-2; j_gene: TRBJ2-2; abundance: -; d_gene: TRBD2; CDR3nt: TGTGCCAGCACCCTTAAATCGGGCGGGAGTTTCACCGGGGAGCTGTTTTTT; CDR3aa: CASTLKSGGSFTGELFF
v_gene: TRBV27; j_gene: TRBJ1-2; abundance: few; d_gene: -; CDR3nt: TGTGCCAGCCTCCCCCGCCAGGGTTATACTCGCGCTGACTATGGCTACACCTTC; CDR3aa: CASLPRQGYTRADYGYTF
v_gene: TRBV27; j_gene: TRBJ2-1; abundance: -; d_gene: TRBD1; CDR3nt: TGTGCCAGCAAGGTCCGACAGGGGAGGTACAATGAGCAGTTCTTC; CDR3aa: CASKVRQGRYNEQFF
v_gene: TRBV5-6; j_gene: TRBJ2-2; abundance: -; d_gene: -; CDR3nt: TGTGCCAGCAGGAAGATCGGGGGAATGGGCACCGGGGAGCTGTTTTTT; CDR3aa: CASRKIGGMGTGELFF
v_gene: TRBV5-1; j_gene: TRBJ1-4; abundance: -; d_gene: TRBD1; CDR3nt: TGCGCCAGCAGCTTCGGGACAGGGGGCACAACTAATGAAAAACTGTTTTTT; CDR3aa: CASSFGTGGTTNEKLFF
v_gene: TRBV5-1; j_gene: TRBJ2-2; abundance: -; d_gene: TRBD2; CDR3nt: TGCGCCAGCAGCTCAGGACTAGCGGGAGGGACCGGGGAGCTGTTTTTT; CDR3aa: CASSSGLAGGTGELFF
v_gene: TRBV5-1; j_gene: TRBJ2-7; abundance: -; d_gene: -; CDR3nt: TGCGCCAGCAGCTTGGCCAAGGGTAAGGGGGACTCCTACGAGCAGTACTTC; CDR3aa: CASSLAKGKGDSYEQYF
v_gene: TRBV20-1; j_gene: TRBJ2-3; abundance: -; d_gene: -; CDR3nt: TGCAGTGCTAGCGTGAGTACGCAGTATTTT; CDR3aa: CSASVSTQYF
v_gene: TRBV30; j_gene: TRBJ2-5; abundance: -; d_gene: TRBD1; CDR3nt: TGTGCCTCCCAGGGTGCGGGACAGGGGATTCGGGAGACCCAGTACTTC; CDR3aa: CASQGAGQGIRETQYF